The subject of this entry is one T cell receptor beta chain. This specimen belongs to a study of blood T cell repertoires in COVID-19. Study at large: Donors in the United States, Italy and Spain gave samples during acute or convalescent COVID-19.

Cohort allocation depended upon clinical history that participants reported. How the authors handled the data: Amplification from reference gene primers served as the basis for estimated nucleated cell counts. Measured with immunoSEQ multiplex PCR; TCRdb has only the in-frame clones, and not every one. That table supplies the V and J calls and clone size; D and trimming were determined from the DNA. The sample holds 340,000 or so clones, roughly 85% seen once. V was clipped by 3 bases and J by 1 base, with 12 bases between them. The germline gives CDR1 LNHDA, CDR2 SQIVND (reference sequence). This CDR3 has 15 residues.

The source is a woman between 35 and 50 years old with acute COVID-19. The rearrangement links TRBV19 to TRBJ1-1; the D is unclear. The sequencing input was PBMCs or T cells enriched from blood (not recorded which). CDR3 DNA sequence: TGTGCCAGTAGTATGCCCCACAGAACGAACACTGAAGCTTTCTTT. This gives the protein CASSMPHRTNTEAFF.